This TCR beta chain emerged from a study of Ad26.COV2.S vaccination and SARS-CoV-2 variants. Findings and caveats of the study: Measures of TCR breadth and depth may have fallen short of total T cell responses. Individuals receiving vaccine had higher spike-specific TCR breadth than placebo recipients did.

Comments on this clone: Its antigen remains unknown.

This CDR3 contains 16 residues. Trimming removed 0 bases from V and 3 bases from J; junction bases left unmatched: 9. Germline lookup yields CDR1 SGHRS and CDR2 YFSETQ. Repertoires were generated with immunoSEQ multiplex PCR, while TCRdb's copy carries only in-frame clones and drops some. The sample carries hundreds of thousands of clones, about 87% recorded once. Treatment reported: roughly 20 received Ad26.COV2.S at low or high dose, single or two shots; about 5 received placebo; per-sample allocation not given. After the first vaccine or placebo injection, samples were drawn on day 63. This person who donated was an adult of 18-55 years in Boston.

Sequenced material: peripheral blood, taken in a trial of Ad26.COV2.S vaccine versus placebo. This clonotype was sampled from a person between 18 and 59 years old who received the Ad26.COV2.S COVID-19 vaccine or a placebo. The rearrangement links TRBV5-1 to TRBJ2-7; TRBD1 agrees at 7 bases. CDR3 region: CASSLAGTVGDYEQYF. CDR3 DNA sequence: TGCGCCAGCAGCTTGGCGGGGACAGTGGGAGACTACGAGCAGTACTTC.